This is a list of T cell receptor beta chains from one sample in a study of regulatory T cells in long-lasting Graves disease. TCRdb re-called the multiplex PCR reads through MiXCR, storing one row per CDR3 protein. Counted here are over 500,000 distinct CDR3 sequences, less than 20% occurring once; the ten biggest clones make up around a sixth. Another study also made use of these data, one on T cells in Graves' hyperthyroidism and ophthalmopathy.

The input for sequencing was peripheral blood mononuclear cells (PBMCs), taken at new diagnosis, from a patient treated with antithyroid drugs. These receptor sequences come from a woman aged 30 to 39 with Graves disease. The CDR3 runs from the conserved cysteine through the conserved F or W. D genes are given only for firm matches. Clone sizes are given selectively: once, few, many, or a class where the clone is expanded.

abundance,j_gene,d_gene,v_gene,CDR3nt,CDR3aa
NA,TRBJ1-2,TRBD1,TRBV11-2,TGTGCCAGCAGCAAACAGGGGGCTTTGGAAGGCTACACCTTC,CASSKQGALEGYTF
few,TRBJ1-2,NA,TRBV18,TGTGCCAGCTCACCTGCAACGCGGGCTCACTATGGCTACACCTTC,CASSPATRAHYGYTF
many,TRBJ1-4,TRBD1,TRBV3-1,TGTGCCAGCAGCCCCAGGGGACAGCATAATGAAAAACTGTTTTTT,CASSPRGQHNEKLFF
few,TRBJ2-3,NA,TRBV18,TGTGCCAGCTCACCGGGGATAGGAACCACAGATACGCAGTATTTT,CASSPGIGTTDTQYF
many,TRBJ2-3,TRBD2,TRBV27,TGTGCCAGCAGCCCACTAGCGCTCCCACACACAGATACGCAGTATTTT,CASSPLALPHTDTQYF
many,TRBJ2-7,TRBD2,TRBV30,TGTGCCTGGAGTGTACTAGCGGGAAAGCAGTACTTC,CAWSVLAGKQYF
NA,TRBJ1-5,TRBD1,TRBV20-1,TGCAGTGCTAGGACAGGGGGTAATCAGCCCCAGCATTTT,CSARTGGNQPQHF
NA,TRBJ2-7,NA,TRBV4-2,TGTGCCAGCAGCCAAGAGGCTATGAGAGGGCACGAGCAGTACTTC,CASSQEAMRGHEQYF
many,TRBJ2-5,TRBD1,TRBV28,TGTGCCAGCAACCGAGGACAGGGATTGGAGACCCAGTACTTC,CASNRGQGLETQYF
few,TRBJ2-1,TRBD1,TRBV5-1,TGCGCCAGCAGCTTGGGACAGGGGAGTAATGAGCAGTTCTTC,CASSLGQGSNEQFF
many,TRBJ2-7,NA,TRBV28,TGTGCCAGCAGTTTAGTAATTTTCGCGGGATTCTCCTACGAGCAGTACTTC,CASSLVIFAGFSYEQYF